A selection of T cell receptor beta chains follows, all from one sample in a study of graft-versus-host responses after intestinal transplantation. Produced via immunoSEQ multiplex PCR; TCRdb's table is partial and in-frame only. The table lists about 35,000 clones, more than 85% of them singletons. Their recognized antigens are unknown. The sequenced sample was unstimulated CD8+ T cells sorted from spleen or lymph node cells, obtained before transplant. The source of these receptors is a human donor who was the organ donor for an intestinal transplant. CDR3s include the opening cysteine and the closing phenylalanine or tryptophan. A D gene is named only where the DNA matches it firmly. Size tells how often a clone was seen (once, few, many) or the class of an expanded clone, and some rows leave it out.

TRBV6-6	TRBD1	-	TRBJ1-1	TGTGCCAGCAGTTACTCCGGGACAGGGGGCACTGAAGCTTTCTTT	CASSYSGTGGTEAFF
TRBV6-1	-	-	TRBJ2-2	TGTGCCAGCAGTGAAATGGCTCATTACGGCCGCACCGGGGAGCTGTTTTTT	CASSEMAHYGRTGELFF
TRBV7-2	TRBD2	-	TRBJ2-1	TGTGCCAGCAGCTTATTCCGTCGGGGGCTAGCGGGAGTTTGGAATGAGCAGTTCTTC	CASSLFRRGLAGVWNEQFF
TRBV5-4	-	-	TRBJ1-2	TGTGCCAGCAGCTCACCGGGCCGGGGCCCTTATGGCTACACCTTC	CASSSPGRGPYGYTF
TRBV18	-	-	TRBJ1-4	TGTGCCAGCTCCAAGTATGGTACTAATGAAAAACTGTTTTTT	CASSKYGTNEKLFF
TRBV2	TRBD1	-	TRBJ2-1	TGTGCCAGCAGTGACCGGGACAGGGGCAATGAGCAGTTCTTC	CASSDRDRGNEQFF
TRBV2	TRBD2	-	TRBJ2-1	TGTGCCAGCAGTGAAGCGCTGTGGACTAGCGGGAGCCCCTACAATGAGCAGTTCTTC	CASSEALWTSGSPYNEQFF
TRBV11-2	TRBD2	-	TRBJ2-1	TGTGCCAGCAGCTTACCACTAGCGGGAGTTCACAATGAGCAGTTCTTC	CASSLPLAGVHNEQFF
TRBV18	TRBD1	-	TRBJ1-2	TGTGCCAGCTCACCACATGGGGCTGGACAGGGACGCTATGGCTACACCTTC	CASSPHGAGQGRYGYTF
TRBV7-6	TRBD2	-	TRBJ2-2	TGTGCCAGCAGCTTCGTAGCGGGAGGGCCTCCGAACACCGGGGAGCTGTTTTTT	CASSFVAGGPPNTGELFF
TRBV6-1	-	few	TRBJ2-2	TGTGCCAGCAGTGAAACGGCGGAGGGGCCCGGGGAGCTGTTTTTT	CASSETAEGPGELFF
TRBV4-1	-	-	TRBJ1-1	TGCGCCAGCAGCCAAGCTGTGGGGTTGGGCACTGAAGCTTTCTTT	CASSQAVGLGTEAFF
TRBV11-3	TRBD2	-	TRBJ2-1	TGTGCCAGCAGCGCCGGGACTAGCGGCCACAATGAGCAGTTCTTC	CASSAGTSGHNEQFF
TRBV10-2	-	-	TRBJ2-5	TGCGCCAGCAGCCCAGGGGTGCGGGACCAAGAGACCCAGTACTTC	CASSPGVRDQETQYF
TRBV9	-	-	TRBJ1-2	TGTGCCAGCACCGGGGGCGCTTATGGCTACACCTTC	CASTGGAYGYTF
TRBV7-8	TRBD1	-	TRBJ1-2	TGTGCCAGCACCAACCCAGGGGGGTGTCTGCTTGAGGGCTACACCTTC	CASTNPGGCLLEGYTF
TRBV28	TRBD2	-	TRBJ2-7	TGTGCCAGCAGGAGGGGGAGACTTGGCGGGAGGACCCTCATCGAGCAGTACTTC	CASRRGRLGGRTLIEQYF
TRBV27	-	-	TRBJ1-5	TGTGCCAGCAGTCCCGGACAGTATAGCAATCAGCCCCAGCATTTT	CASSPGQYSNQPQHF
TRBV4-3	-	-	TRBJ2-7	TGCGCCAGCAGCCAAGATCGAGCTAGCATCTACGAGCAGTACTTC	CASSQDRASIYEQYF
TRBV2	TRBD2	-	TRBJ2-3	TGTGCCAGCAGTGAGACTAGCGGGAGCACAGATACGCAGTATTTT	CASSETSGSTDTQYF
TRBV4-1	-	-	TRBJ2-7	TGCGCCAGCAGCCAAGATTCGGGCTACGAGCAGTACTTC	CASSQDSGYEQYF
TRBV28	-	-	TRBJ2-3	TGTGCCAGCAGTCCTAACCCCTGGACCACAGATACGCAGTATTTT	CASSPNPWTTDTQYF
TRBV9	-	-	TRBJ2-7	TGTGCCAGCAGCGTGGGGGGGACAACCACCTACGAGCAGTACTTC	CASSVGGTTTYEQYF
TRBV30	-	-	TRBJ2-3	TGTGCCTGGACCTCCCTGGGGGGGCTGATAGATACGCAGTATTTT	CAWTSLGGLIDTQYF
TRBV30	TRBD1	-	TRBJ1-4	TGTGCCTGGGTGGAGGGGGCGCCGGATGAAAAACTGTTTTTT	CAWVEGAPDEKLFF